The source of this T cell receptor (beta chain) is a study of shared clonotypes between healthy human individuals. The wider study: Two women and a few men aged 18 to 49 served as donors. Study-level findings and limits: The study generally estimated greater richness for naive than memory subsets. Naive CD4 clonotypes were shared across a handful of donors at 4% to 5%.

Regarding this clone: What it binds is unknown.

Positive CCR7 selection of CD45RO-negative cells yielded the naive CD8 cells, and terminally differentiated effector memory CD45RA+ cells were excluded. The data were produced by immunoSEQ multiplex PCR, yet TCRdb's version contains in-frame clones alone and is incomplete. The top ten hold roughly 1.1% of the sample, which has some 2.1 million clones, roughly 94% seen once. This CDR3 has 15 amino acids. Trimming removed 6 bases from V and 5 bases from J; junction bases left unmatched: 9. The germline gives CDR1 SGHNT, CDR2 YYREEE (reference sequence). This sequence joins TRBV5-4 and TRBJ1-1; 11 bases are a match to TRBD1. The receptor comes from a man between 18 and 35 years old in good health. Sequencing was done on a sample of naive CD8+ T cells sorted from blood. The CDR3 reads CASTGARDRGTEAFF. DNA for the CDR3: TGTGCCAGCACTGGGGCCCGGGACAGGGGGACTGAAGCTTTCTTT.